The text below deals with one T cell receptor (beta chain). J lost 6 bases, V lost 3 bases, and 3 bases had no gene match. Germline V lookup: CDR1 DFQATT, CDR2 SNEGSKA (reference sequence). The CDR3 runs to 12 residues. This sample is drawn from a study of T cell repertoires in cytomegalovirus infection. TCRdb fed the reads into MiXCR, producing one record per CDR3 protein. The table has more than 150,000 distinct CDR3 sequences, 23% seen once. This chain links TRBV20-1 with TRBJ2-3; 7 bases align to TRBD2. This clonotype was sampled from a human donor in good health (CMV status not recorded). Some clones in this sample may be carry-over from other donors' samples. Material: PBMCs. The CDR3 DNA follows: TGCAGTGCTAGGATAGCGGGTGATACGCAGTATTTT. Translated: CSARIAGDTQYF.